This T cell receptor beta chain was captured by sequencing in a study of cytomegalovirus exposure and HLA in healthy donors. Both 60 Vbeta primers and 13 Jbeta primers went into the PCR. The assay was immunoSEQ multiplex PCR, and TCRdb's table has in-frame clones only and misses some. The data contain approximately 88,000 clones, roughly four fifths of them seen just once; the ten biggest clones take up more than 3%. As to this clone: Antigen: not known.

The CDR3 is 13 amino acids. V dropped 3 bases and J dropped 5 bases, with 10 bases sitting between them. Germline V gene data show CDR1 as KGHSH and CDR2 as LQKENI. Nominally healthy donors provided the samples, though records likely missed some immune exposures. Findings and limits, study-wide: Later on, analysis showed that most CMV-associated TCR beta chains appeared to be HLA-restricted. At a 0.05 false discovery rate, a later analysis found about 17,000 TCR beta sequences to be associated with HLA alleles. Many donors shared some public TCRs, even though most TCR sequences were rare.

This clonotype was obtained from a young man in good health and CMV-seronegative. The rearrangement uses TRBV18 and TRBJ2-5, with D unclear. The sequenced sample consisted of PBMCs. In DNA, the CDR3 is TGTGCCAGCTCACCTTACTCCGGGGAGACCCAGTACTTC. Its protein is CASSPYSGETQYF.